Reported below is one TCR beta chain. This clone appeared a single time. This receptor's antigen is unknown. No much larger clonotype is one base removed from it; base qualities were not supplied. The sample's time point, from its label and the paper: blood 4 weeks post-SBRT, at nephrectomy. According to the study, the label for this sample's treatment or condition signals: 15 Gy SBRT to primary tumor, nephrectomy 4 weeks later. Samples came from a clinical trial, in which primary renal cell carcinomas received 15 Gy stereotactic body radiation therapy followed by nephrectomy 4 weeks later. To track tumor-enriched clonotypes, serial peripheral blood was sampled from radiation-treated patients at baseline and at 2 weeks and 4 weeks after SBRT. Every patient had renal cell carcinoma of clear cell pathology. Genomic DNA for TCR sequencing was prepared using the QIAamp DNA Blood Mini Kit (Qiagen). The analyses included only samples that passed all quality control checks.

From its cysteine to its phenylalanine, the CDR3 spans 14 amino acids. The read is trimmed to its CDR3 DNA, 42 bases read in frame from base 1. Per the germline V gene, SGHRS is the CDR1 and YFSETQ is the CDR2. V is cut by 2 bases and J by 1 base, and the space between the germline ends is 9 bases. This record comes from a study of radiation and T cells in renal cell carcinoma (dated by TCRdb to 2018 to 2021). Regarding the study in general: A total of some 51 samples underwent TCR beta sequencing, made up of 25 or so tumors and approximately 27 peripheral blood samples. The last blood draw occurred 4 weeks after radiation, at the same time as nephrectomy. In the 53 samples combined, around 3.9 million unique CDR3 nucleotide sequences were found, encoding roughly 2,500,000 unique CDR3 amino acid sequences. The investigation overall reported the following: Blood repertoire dynamics were not followed beyond 4 weeks after treatment. Because no pretreatment tumor biopsies were available, whether clonotypes were present in the tumor at baseline could not be determined. An increase in top tumor clonotypes in blood was observed from baseline to 2 weeks post-radiation, followed by contraction by 4 weeks, which was taken to suggest transient expansion of tumor-resident clones. Effects of radiation dose or scheduling on the TCR repertoire could not be addressed with the single-armed trial design.

TCR beta libraries were generated from genomic DNA with the immunoSEQ kit, following the manufacturer's recommendations. To prepare libraries, a first multiplex PCR with proprietary primers was run, followed by a second PCR that added unique barcodes, and a bead cleanup was done after each round. A positive control reaction and a negative control reaction, both provided in the kit, were run with every batch of samples. The final libraries were assessed on an Agilent 4200 TapeStation D1000 ScreenTape, pooled by volume, and quantified by qPCR. Sequencing was performed on an Illumina NextSeq500 using a MidOutput 150-cycle cartridge, with 156 Read1 cycles, 15 Index1 cycles, and the kit custom primers. The pooled library was loaded at 1.0 pM, and about 19% PhiX control was spiked in. On the study's bioinformatics: Vendor-processed data were analyzed in R, with a clonotype defined as all T cells sharing the same CDR3 nucleotide sequence. For clone abundance analyses, frequencies were normalized to the 10,000 most abundant clones in each sample. Public T cell clones, which averaged fewer than five per sample, were excluded before analysis. A difference in abundance of at least 32-fold between compartments was used to define tumor-enriched and baseline blood-enriched clonotypes. A beta-binomial differential abundance model was applied to find clonotypes that expanded or contracted between blood time points. Tumor-blood repertoire similarity was measured with the Baroni-Urbani and Buser coefficient, and group comparisons used two-tailed Wilcoxon tests in R. In TCRdb, the immuneACCESS table is reduced to in-frame sequences with V and J assigned. These tables do not hold every clone; where another copy was compared, an unresolved V gene accounts for under half, and the others remain unexplained. The V and J calls and clone size were taken over from that table, and D and trimming were inferred from the DNA. In this sample the table shows under 35,000 clones, roughly 80% of which occur a single time. Together, the top ten hold approximately 30% of the sample.

The clonotype was recovered from a man in his 60s with renal cell carcinoma. The sample was blood, taken from a patient whose treatment included radiotherapy and nephrectomy. The rearrangement combines TRBV5-1 with TRBJ1-1, with the identity of the D gene unclear. The CDR3 region: CASSFERTNTEAFF. The bases are TGCGCCAGCAGCTTTGAACGGACGAACACTGAAGCTTTCTTT. With the portions outside the CDR3 filled from the reference TRBV5-1 and TRBJ1-1 genes, the complete variable region becomes KAGVTQTPRYLIKTRGQQVTLSCSPISGHRSVSWYQQTPGQGLQFLFEYFSETQRNKGNFPGRFSGRQFSNSRSEMNVSTLELGDSALYLCASSFERTNTEAFFGQGTRLTVV.